This T cell receptor beta chain was sequenced during a study of T cell changes during pregnancy in multiple sclerosis. From germline, CDR1 is LGHNA and CDR2 YNFKEQ. The CDR3 is made up of 18 amino acids. The ends lost 4 bases at V and 4 bases at J; junction bases unmatched: 16. Clones were sequenced by immunoSEQ multiplex PCR, and TCRdb holds only the in-frame ones, with some missing. The data show roughly 63,000 clones, about 92% seen once. This sequence originates from a female donor in good health, enrolled as a control in a pregnancy study. The sample was peripheral blood, taken in the second trimester of pregnancy. The chain is built from TRBV4-2 and TRBJ2-5; 9 positions agree with TRBD2. CDR3 sequence: CASSRIPGASGTGETQYF. The CDR3 bases are TGTGCCAGCAGCCGTATCCCGGGAGCTAGCGGGACTGGAGAGACCCAGTACTTC.